This entry lists 5 T cell receptor beta chains sequenced from one sample in a study of blood T cell repertoires in COVID-19. TCRdb keeps only in-frame clones here, not all; method: immunoSEQ multiplex PCR. In the table there are approximately 170,000 clones, under 90% of which are singletons. The sequencing input was peripheral blood. These receptors originate from a woman in her 70s with COVID-19, enrolled during active disease.

The chain joins TRBV19 to TRBJ2-5, with D possibly being TRBD1 (5 bases). Looked up from germline, CDR1 is LNHDA and CDR2 is SQIVND (reference sequence). Trimming stripped 4 bases from V and 4 bases from J, with 7 bases between. The CDR3 is 12 amino acids. CDR3 residues: CASSTTGETQYF. The CDR3 DNA sequence: TGTGCCAGTAGTACCACAGGAGAGACCCAGTACTTC.

The rearrangement joins TRBV7-9 to TRBJ2-6, with 8 bases matching TRBD1. The CDR3 extends over 17 amino acids. Germline lookup yields CDR1 SEHNR and CDR2 FQNEAQ (reference sequence). J gave up 3 bases and V 5 bases, and 9 bases lay outside the gene matches. DNA for the CDR3: TGTGCCAGCAGCCAGTACAGGGGGATGGTTGGGGCCAACGTCCTGACTTTC. It codes for CASSQYRGMVGANVLTF.

The chain uses TRBV30 and TRBJ1-2; 8 nucleotides match TRBD1. J was trimmed by 7 bases and V by 2 bases; bases with no gene match: 6. Germline CDR1 reads GTSNPN; CDR2 reads SVGIG (reference sequence). CDR3 length: 13 amino acids. CDR3 DNA sequence: TGTGCCTGGAGTCCGGACAGGGAGGTTGGCTACACCTTC. This codes for CAWSPDREVGYTF.

The gene calls are TRBV18 and TRBJ1-1; D unresolved. This CDR3 spans 11 amino acids. Germline V gene data show CDR1 as KGHSH and CDR2 as LQKENI. V lost 6 bases and J lost 8, with 10 bases in between. CDR3 nucleotides: TGTGCCAGCTCCGAGACTGGGGAAGCTTTCTTT. Encoded protein: CASSETGEAFF.

This clone was seen just once. The chain recombines TRBV10-1 with TRBJ2-3; 9 bases match TRBD2. This CDR3 spans 17 amino acids. Germline values: CDR1 WNHNN, CDR2 SYGVQD (reference sequence). Trimming took 0 bases from V and 5 from J; bases not matched to a gene: 9. CDR3 in DNA: TGCGCCAGCAGTGAGTCGGGAGCGGGGGGATCAGGAGATACGCAGTATTTT. It codes for CASSESGAGGSGDTQYF.